This TCR beta chain was found in a study of shared clonotypes between healthy human individuals. With 3 bases removed from V and 7 bases from J, the gap between germline ends came to 13 bases. The CDR3 covers 13 residues. Germline V gene data show CDR1 as KGHSH and CDR2 as LQKENI. Points on this clone: Its antigen remains unidentified.

TCRdb's copy holds only in-frame clones and misses some; the assay was immunoSEQ multiplex PCR. The sample lists approximately 1,000,000 clones; about four fifths were seen once. Study-wide findings and caveats: Clonotypes shared by all four sorted-subset donors had higher generation probabilities than non-shared clonotypes.

The genes are TRBV18 and TRBJ2-7; possibly TRBD2 for D (5 bases). The sequenced sample consisted of memory CD4+ T cells from PBMCs. The subset is: CD45RA-negative fraction. The clonotype comes from a man aged 18 to 30 in good health. Some clones in this sample may be carry-over from other donors' samples. CDR3 DNA sequence: TGTGCCAGCTCACCCCAGACCGGGGAGGAGCAGTACTTC. It specifies CASSPQTGEEQYF.